This T cell receptor (beta chain) was found in a study of blood T cell repertoires in COVID-19. Study context: From the United States, Italy and Spain came samples of acute and convalescent COVID-19. PBMCs, B-cell-depleted T cells, or T cells were the source of the cDNA or gDNA that made up the material.

In the source study's methods: Nucleated cell counts were estimated from reference gene primer amplification. Clones were sequenced by immunoSEQ multiplex PCR, and TCRdb holds only the in-frame ones, with some missing. V, J and clone size derive from that table, while D and trimming were established from the DNA sequence. The data show tens of thousands of clones, 82% seen once. Looked up from germline, CDR1 is SGHRS and CDR2 is YFSETQ. The CDR3 loop spans 15 amino acids. Trimming left V 5 bases short and J 3 bases short, with 17 bases between. The TCR originated in a human donor in a cohort sampled during active COVID-19. The source material was peripheral blood. The genes are TRBV5-1 and TRBJ2-5; weak D call: TRBD2 (7 bases). The CDR3 region is CASSSRGAWEETQYF. CDR3 coding DNA: TGCGCCAGCAGTTCCCGGGGGGCCTGGGAAGAGACCCAGTACTTC.